This paragraph covers one TCR beta chain sequence. Its antigen specificity is not known. Per-base qualities were not stored, and no clone one base away is much larger. The data were taken from a study of blood T cells in healthy people across ages (dated by TCRdb to between 2015 and 2016). With regard to the full study: In model experiments, roughly one uniquely barcoded TCR beta cDNA molecule per two T cells was captured by template switching. Using deep sequencing normalized with unique cDNA molecular identifiers, the study measured how TCR beta repertoire diversity changes with age. The donors were divided into four age groups: young (average around 17 years), middle-aged (approximately 41), aged (roughly 60) and long-lived (82). To avoid experimental bias, donors of different ages were distributed randomly across sequencing lanes. For two donors (one aged 18 to 29 and one aged 80 or older), the study analyzed two additional independent replicas of 1 million unique cDNA reads from the same blood draw. The research as a whole found: The long-lived group showed more naive CD4+ T cells, fewer expanded clones and increased TCR diversity than the aged group, suggesting age selection. Total diversity estimates from one million sequenced T cells were considered lower bounds and underestimates. A strong correlation was found between observed TCR beta diversity and the percentage of naive T cells measured by flow cytometry. Because donor CMV infection status was unknown, age-related changes in expanded clonotypes were potentially confounded. Bulk unsorted PBMC profiling prevented conclusive comparison of naive and antigen-experienced compartments. As age increased, observed TCR beta diversity per million T cells dropped in a roughly linear way, and a significant reduction was already evident by age around 41.

CDR1 SGHDT and CDR2 YYEEEE are derived from the germline V gene. A distance of 9 bases separates the germline ends of V and J, which lose 4 bases and 7 bases respectively. The CDR3 holds 12 amino acids from the cysteine to the phenylalanine. The CDR3 DNA has 36 bases and is translated from base 1. The library was obtained by 5' RACE. TCRdb shows the sequencer as Illumina HiSeq 2500. A second about 7 to 12 cycle PCR used a sample-barcoded 5' primer and a J-beta primer mix. A unique molecular identifier was introduced onto each TCR beta cDNA molecule by a template-switch 5' adaptor carrying 12 random nucleotides. Each sample yielded at least 3 million CDR3-containing paired-end reads. First-strand cDNA was synthesized from all RNA with the Mint cDNA synthesis kit, primed by a TRBC-specific oligonucleotide. Following uracil-DNA glycosylase treatment, a first 18-cycle PCR with universal primers M1SS and BC2_uni_R was performed on all cDNA. The study's own analysis went as follows. Normalization of each sample was performed by random selection of 1 million high-quality reads, each carrying a distinct molecular identifier. Instead of being binned into consensus sequences, reads with shared molecular identifiers were discarded. MiTCR, set to a Q25 quality threshold and the strictest error-elimination algorithm, was used for CDR3 identification, clonotype clustering and error correction. Lower-bound total TCR beta diversity was estimated with a nonparametric unseen species model using Euler transformation. The public sequencing data were trimmed at Q25 with fastp and processed into clonotypes with MiXCR by TCRdb, which kept only in-frame beta chains. Duplicate CDR3 protein sequences are folded into a single record with the most common DNA and genes. TCRdb, rather than the study authors, made the V and J calls. The sample data list roughly 1.5 million distinct CDR3 sequences, and 42% of these were observed just once. Approximately 4% of the sample is in the top ten clones.

The roughly 39 donors, aged roughly 6 to 95 years, were systemically healthy Caucasian individuals from Russia. Approximately 9 milliliters of peripheral blood were collected from each donor into EDTA-treated Vacutainer tubes. Ficoll-Paque density-gradient centrifugation was used to isolate PBMCs, with at least 7 million per sample. Total RNA, at least 6 micrograms per sample, was extracted from PBMCs with Trizol reagent. The percentages of naive CD45RAhigh/CD27high T cells were determined by flow cytometry on a PBMC aliquot from every donor. This sequence was found in a woman aged 18-35 years in good health. The sequencing sample was made of blood. The rearrangement combines TRBV5-6 with TRBJ2-1; TRBD2 is perhaps the D gene, given 6 matching bases. CDR3 sequence: CASSETSNEQFF. The DNA reads as follows: TGTGCCAGCAGCGAGACTAGTAATGAGCAGTTCTTC.